This passage covers 15 T cell receptor beta chains from one sample sequenced in a study of blood T cell repertoires in COVID-19. The repertoire was sequenced with immunoSEQ multiplex PCR; TCRdb's copy has only in-frame clones and lacks some. The sample has under 170,000 clones, 80% to 90% seen once. The sequenced sample was peripheral blood. These receptors were collected from a man between 65 and 85 years old with acute or convalescent COVID-19.

This rearrangement joins TRBV5-1 to TRBJ2-1; 9 nucleotides agree with TRBD2. The trim removed 2 bases at V and 6 bases at J, leaving 9 bases unmatched. Looked up from germline, CDR1 is SGHRS and CDR2 is YFSETQ. This CDR3 region has 16 residues. In nucleotides, the CDR3 is TGCGCCAGCAGCTTTTTTAGCGGGAGCGGCGGCAATGAGCAGTTCTTC. Amino acids: CASSFFSGSGGNEQFF. The full variable domain, with the rest looked up from reference TRBV5-1 and TRBJ2-1, is KAGVTQTPRYLIKTRGQQVTLSCSPISGHRSVSWYQQTPGQGLQFLFEYFSETQRNKGNFPGRFSGRQFSNSRSEMNVSTLELGDSALYLCASSFFSGSGGNEQFFGPGTRLTVL.

The chain recombines TRBV28 with TRBJ2-1; tentative D call: TRBD1 (6 bases). This CDR3 has 16 residues. V lost 5 bases, J lost 7 bases, and 21 bases lay in between. Germline CDR1 and CDR2: MDHEN and SYDVKM. CDR3 loop: CASSPSGAGFRNEQFF. DNA of the CDR3: TGTGCCAGCAGTCCCTCAGGGGCGGGTTTTAGGAATGAGCAGTTCTTC.

V usage is TRBV7-2 and J usage is TRBJ2-7; the match to TRBD2 covers 7 bases. V gave up 5 bases and J gave up 6 bases; unmatched junction bases: 13. The CDR3 sequence is 15 residues long. From germline, CDR1 is SGHTA and CDR2 FQGNSA. The CDR3 sequence: CASSAGGSLRGEQYF. The CDR3 DNA is TGTGCCAGCAGCGCCGGGGGGTCCCTAAGGGGCGAGCAGTACTTC.

The V call is TRBV19, the J call TRBJ1-5; a weak D match, TRBD1 (6 bases). The CDR3 length is 12 residues. CDR1 is LNHDA, CDR2 SQIVND, per germline (reference sequence). Trimming shortened V by 7 bases and J by 5 bases, and 9 bases separated the two germline ends. The CDR3 reads CASTTGYQPQHF. CDR3 nucleotide sequence: TGTGCCAGTACCACAGGGTATCAGCCCCAGCATTTT.

The J gene is TRBJ1-1, the V gene TRBV5-1; D is perhaps TRBD1 (6 bases). The CDR3 sequence is 16 residues long. The V and J ends lost 2 bases and 1 base respectively, with 15 bases between them. Germline V CDR1 and CDR2: SGHRS, YFSETQ. In nucleotides, the CDR3 is TGCGCCAGCAGCTTCCGACAACAGGGTGCGAACACTGAAGCTTTCTTT. This gives the protein CASSFRQQGANTEAFF.

The chain combines TRBV5-5 with TRBJ2-1; TRBD2 aligns across 9 bases. CDR1 is SGHKS and CDR2 is YYEKEE in the germline V gene (reference sequence). V was clipped by 0 bases and J by 2 bases; unmatched bases: 6. The CDR3 extends over 17 amino acids. CDR3 in amino acids: CASSLESGGPPYNEQFF. The CDR3 DNA is TGTGCCAGCAGCTTGGAAAGCGGGGGGCCCCCCTACAATGAGCAGTTCTTC.

This chain connects TRBV9 to TRBJ2-7; 14 nucleotides agree with TRBD2. After removal of 2 bases from V and 3 bases from J, the junction contained 13 bases not matched to a gene. CDR1 SGDLS and CDR2 YYNGEE come from the germline V gene. The CDR3 length is 19 residues. Here the CDR3 DNA reads TGTGCCAGCAGCGTTAACCCGGGACTAGCGGGAGATCCCTACTACGAGCAGTACTTC. Translated, it gives CASSVNPGLAGDPYYEQYF. Based on the CDR3 plus reference TRBV9 and TRBJ2-7, the full variable domain is DSGVTQTPKHLITATGQRVTLRCSPRSGDLSVYWYQQSLDQGLQFLIQYYNGEERAKGNILERFSAQQFPDLHSELNLSSLELGDSALYFCASSVNPGLAGDPYYEQYFGPGTRLTVT.

V is TRBV14 and J is TRBJ1-1; TRBD1 matches 8 bases. This CDR3 has 15 amino acids. Looked up from germline, CDR1 is SGHDN and CDR2 is FVKESK. V trimming: 0 bases; J trimming: 5 bases; junction bases outside the gene matches: 5. The DNA of the CDR3 is TGTGCCAGCAGCCAAGAGCGGACAGGGTTGACTGAAGCTTTCTTT. Protein: CASSQERTGLTEAFF.

The chain uses TRBV6-5 and TRBJ2-1; TRBD1 aligns across 8 bases. Germline V gives CDR1 MNHEY, CDR2 SVGAGI. With 4 bases clipped from V and 7 bases from J, the junction kept 9 bases outside the gene matches. This CDR3 is 15 amino acids long. In DNA, the CDR3 is TGTGCCAGCAGTTCCCGCGACAGGGGTGGTAATGAGCAGTTCTTC. Translating it yields CASSSRDRGGNEQFF.

The chain employs TRBV6-5 and TRBJ2-7; D is ambiguous. Trimming left V 6 bases short and J 3 bases short, with 15 bases between. CDR3 length equals 14 residues. The germline CDR1 and CDR2 sequences are MNHEY and SVGAGI. CDR3 protein: CASRLSTVYYEQYF. CDR3 coding DNA: TGTGCCAGCAGACTTAGTACCGTTTACTACGAGCAGTACTTC.

J is TRBJ2-1 and V is TRBV10-3; 9 nucleotides agree with TRBD2. Looked up from germline, CDR1 is ENHRY and CDR2 is SYGVKD. J lost 6 bases, V lost 5 bases, and 5 bases had no gene match. The CDR3 runs to 14 residues. CDR3 sequence reads: CAISLGLAPNEQFF. As DNA, the CDR3 is TGTGCCATCAGTCTAGGACTAGCGCCCAATGAGCAGTTCTTC.

The chain is built from TRBV7-8 and TRBJ1-1; the D gene is possibly TRBD1 (6 bases). Germline CDR1 SGHVS, CDR2 FQNEAQ. Trimming pared 5 bases from V and 1 base from J, leaving 14 bases between. This CDR3 has 15 residues. Written as DNA, the CDR3 is TGTGCCAGCAGCCCGGGGGGGGGCTGGAACACTGAAGCTTTCTTT. It specifies CASSPGGGWNTEAFF.

The chain recombines TRBV3-1 (or the pseudogene TRBV3-2) with TRBJ2-7, with 11 bases that match TRBD2. The J segment lost 4 bases and the V segment lost 4 bases, leaving 6 bases of the junction unmatched. CDR1 LGHDT and CDR2 YNNKEL come from the germline V gene (reference sequence). The CDR3 totals 15 residues. The CDR3 sequence: CASSLGLAGTYEQYF. The DNA for the CDR3 is TGTGCCAGCAGCCTAGGACTAGCGGGCACTTACGAGCAGTACTTC.

The chain employs TRBV10-3 and TRBJ1-5, with 9 positions matching TRBD1. Trimming took 8 bases from V and 0 from J; bases not matched to a gene: 2. Germline V lookup: CDR1 ENHRY, CDR2 SYGVKD. CDR3 length equals 14 residues. In DNA form, the CDR3 reads TGTGCCATCGGGACAGGGAATAGCAATCAGCCCCAGCATTTT. It specifies CAIGTGNSNQPQHF.

The rearrangement joins TRBV4-2 to TRBJ2-2; a weak D match, TRBD2 (5 bases). Germline loops: CDR1 LGHNA, CDR2 YNFKEQ. V was clipped by 1 base and J by 4 bases, with 10 bases between them. CDR3 size: 15 residues. CDR3 bases: TGTGCCAGCAGCCAAGGGGGAGTGGGCACCGGGGAGCTGTTTTTT. Translating gives CASSQGGVGTGELFF.